The 3 T cell receptor beta chains below were found in one sample sequenced in a study of blood T cells in healthy people across ages. Alongside a J-beta primer mix, a sample-barcoded 5' primer served in a second PCR lasting about 7 to 11 cycles. A single record per CDR3 protein comes from TCRdb applying MiXCR to the 5' RACE reads. The table lists 980,000 or so distinct CDR3 sequences, roughly 52% of them singletons. Material for sequencing was blood. The receptor set was obtained from a young man in good health.

The chain joins TRBV2 to TRBJ2-3; D call uncertain. The CDR3 spans 13 residues. V lost 6 bases, J lost 6 bases, and 13 bases lay in between. Germline V gene sequence: CDR1 SNHLY, CDR2 FYNNEI. CDR3 DNA: TGTGCCAGCAGGATGACTGGCTCGGATACGCAGTATTTT. Translated, it gives CASRMTGSDTQYF. Full variable domain (rest looked up from reference TRBV2 and TRBJ2-3): EPEVTQTPSHQVTQMGQEVILRCVPISNHLYFYWYRQILGQKVEFLVSFYNNEISEKSEIFDDQFSVERPDGSNFTLKIRSTKLEDSAMYFCASRMTGSDTQYFGPGTRLTVL.

The chain is built from TRBV7-2 and TRBJ2-3, with no clear D. V was cut by 2 bases and J by 1 base, with 13 bases left in between. Per germline, CDR1 SGHTA and CDR2 FQGNSA. The CDR3 has 16 residues. The CDR3 DNA reads TGTGCCAGCAGCTTACCCCCCGACCGAGGCACAGATACGCAGTATTTT. Translation: CASSLPPDRGTDTQYF.

The V gene is TRBV6-2 or TRBV6-3, the J gene TRBJ2-7; no reliable D call. From germline, CDR1 is MNHEY and CDR2 SVGEGT. This CDR3 has 14 amino acids. The V end lost 0 bases, the J end lost 6 bases, and 12 bases lay between the germline ends. The CDR3 coding sequence is TGTGCCAGCAGTTACTCACCTACGACGCCCGAGCAGTACTTC. Its protein product is CASSYSPTTPEQYF.